Listed below are T cell receptor beta chains from one sample, sequenced in a study of blood T cell repertoires in COVID-19. TCRdb's copy holds only in-frame clones and misses some; the assay was immunoSEQ multiplex PCR. This repertoire shows 300,000 to 350,000 clones, 88% found once; its top ten account for 6% to 8%. Material: peripheral blood. The source of these receptors is a woman aged 70-85 years with COVID-19, enrolled during active disease. Both conserved end residues are part of each CDR3. The D gene is left open where the match is weak. Clone sizes are given selectively: once, few, many, or a class where the clone is expanded.

d_call j_call v_call clone_size cdr3_nt cdr3_aa
. TRBJ1-1 TRBV27 . TGTGCCAGCAGAACCAAAGGGGAAGCGTACACTGAAGCTTTCTTT CASRTKGEAYTEAFF
. TRBJ2-3 TRBV4-1 . TGCGCCAGCAGCCAAGATGGGGCAACTGCGGGGAGCACAGATACGCAGTATTTT CASSQDGATAGSTDTQYF
TRBD2 TRBJ2-2 TRBV28 . TGTGCCAGCAGTTTCCAGGGACTAGGTATCGGGGAGCTGTTTTTT CASSFQGLGIGELFF
. TRBJ1-1 TRBV28 . TGTGCCAGCAGTCCTGGACAGCCGAACACTGAAGCTTTCTTT CASSPGQPNTEAFF
. TRBJ2-7 TRBV2 . TGTGCCAGCAGCAGTCGAACCTACGAGCAGTACTTC CASSSRTYEQYF
. TRBJ1-6 TRBV9 . TGTGCCAGCAGCGTAGATCCCCAGACAGGATCTAATTCACCCCTCCACTTT CASSVDPQTGSNSPLHF
. TRBJ1-2 TRBV11-2 . TGTGCCAGCAGCCCCCGAGTCGGCTACACCTTC CASSPRVGYTF
. TRBJ1-5 TRBV7-9 . TGTGCCAGCAGCTCGGGGGGAGGGAATCAGCCCCAGCATTTT CASSSGGGNQPQHF
. TRBJ1-1 TRBV29-1 . TGCAGCGCTGCCACAGGAGACACTGAAGCTTTCTTT CSAATGDTEAFF
TRBD1 TRBJ1-1 TRBV6-5 . TGTGCCAGCAGTTACGGGGACAGGGGTGGCACTGAAGCTTTCTTT CASSYGDRGGTEAFF
. TRBJ1-1 TRBV5-1 . TGCGCCAGCAGTTCTGACAATTCTAACACTGAAGCTTTCTTT CASSSDNSNTEAFF
. TRBJ2-5 TRBV19 . TGTGCCAGTAGTATTGCAGGACAAGAGACCCAGTACTTC CASSIAGQETQYF
. TRBJ1-2 TRBV10-3 . TGTGCCATCAGTTCCAGGGGAGAGGGCTACACCTTC CAISSRGEGYTF
TRBD2 TRBJ2-3 TRBV9 many TGTGCCAGCAGCGAGAGCGGGACTGATACGCAGTATTTT CASSESGTDTQYF
TRBD1 TRBJ1-1 TRBV19 . TGTGCCAGTAGTAGTGGACAGGGCTACGACGGGGCTTTCTTT CASSSGQGYDGAFF
TRBD2 TRBJ2-5 TRBV2 . TGTGCCAGCAGTTTTGCGACTAGCGGAGGGTACCAAGAGACCCAGTACTTC CASSFATSGGYQETQYF
TRBD1 TRBJ1-1 TRBV19 . TGTGCCAGTATCCCACAGGGGGCGAGGACTGAAGCTTTCTTT CASIPQGARTEAFF